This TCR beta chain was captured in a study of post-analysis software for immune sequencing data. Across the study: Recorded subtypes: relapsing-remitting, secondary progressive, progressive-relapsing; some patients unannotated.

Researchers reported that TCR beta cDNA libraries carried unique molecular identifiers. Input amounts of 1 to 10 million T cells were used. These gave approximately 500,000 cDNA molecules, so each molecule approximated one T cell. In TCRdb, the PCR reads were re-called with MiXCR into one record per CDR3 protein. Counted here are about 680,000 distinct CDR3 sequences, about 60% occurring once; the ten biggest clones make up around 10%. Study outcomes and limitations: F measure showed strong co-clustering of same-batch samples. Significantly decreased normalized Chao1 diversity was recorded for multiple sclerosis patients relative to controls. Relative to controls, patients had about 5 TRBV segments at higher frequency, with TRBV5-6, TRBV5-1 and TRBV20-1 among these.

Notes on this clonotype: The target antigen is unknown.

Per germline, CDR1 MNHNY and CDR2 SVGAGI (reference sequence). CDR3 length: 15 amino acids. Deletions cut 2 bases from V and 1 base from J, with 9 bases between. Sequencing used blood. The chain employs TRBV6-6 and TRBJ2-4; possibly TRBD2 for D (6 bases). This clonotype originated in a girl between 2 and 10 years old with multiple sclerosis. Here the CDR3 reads CASSYGGTAKNIQYF. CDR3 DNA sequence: TGTGCCAGCAGTTACGGGGGGACCGCCAAAAACATTCAGTACTTC.